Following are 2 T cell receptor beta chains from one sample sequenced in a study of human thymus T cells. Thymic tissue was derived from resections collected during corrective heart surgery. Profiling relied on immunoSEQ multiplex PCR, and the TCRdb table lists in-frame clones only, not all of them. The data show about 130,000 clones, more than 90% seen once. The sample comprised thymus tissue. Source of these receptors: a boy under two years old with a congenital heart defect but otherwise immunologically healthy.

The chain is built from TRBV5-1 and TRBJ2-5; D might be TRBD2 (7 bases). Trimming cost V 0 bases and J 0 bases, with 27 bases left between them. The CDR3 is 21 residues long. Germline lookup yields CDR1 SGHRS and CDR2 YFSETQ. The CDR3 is CASSLGGGSPQGERYQETQYF. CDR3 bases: TGCGCCAGCAGCTTGGGGGGGGGCTCTCCCCAGGGAGAGCGGTACCAAGAGACCCAGTACTTC.

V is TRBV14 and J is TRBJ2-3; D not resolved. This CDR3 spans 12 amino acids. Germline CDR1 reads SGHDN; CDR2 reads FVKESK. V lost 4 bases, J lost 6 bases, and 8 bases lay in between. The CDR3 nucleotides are TGTGCCAGCAGCCGAATGGAGGATACGCAGTATTTT. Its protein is CASSRMEDTQYF.